Following are 25 T cell receptor beta chains from one sample sequenced in a study of blood T cell repertoires in COVID-19. This table comes from immunoSEQ multiplex PCR, and its TCRdb copy is limited to in-frame clones, with some not included. The sample comprises 450,000 to 600,000 clones, roughly 87% of which are singletons, and about 0.65% rests with the top ten. Material: PBMCs or T cells enriched from blood (not recorded which). These receptors were taken from a woman in her late teens or twenties who had recovered from COVID-19.

This clone was recorded once. The rearrangement joins TRBV6-5 to TRBJ1-2; the D is unclear. Trimming removed 7 bases from V and 8 bases from J, with 20 bases in between. This CDR3 contains 14 residues. Germline V gene sequence: CDR1 MNHEY, CDR2 SVGAGI. The CDR3 DNA reads TGTGCCAGCATTCGGGTCTACGACGTTAAAGGCTACACCTTC. Translated: CASIRVYDVKGYTF.

CDR3 sequence (DNA): TGCGCCAGCAGCCAAGGTGGAAAGGACAGGGATGGCTACACCTTC. It translates to CASSQGGKDRDGYTF. This sequence joins TRBV4-1 and TRBJ1-2, with TRBD1 matching 8 bases. CDR3 length: 15 amino acids. CDR1 MGHRA and CDR2 YSYEKL come from the germline V gene. The junction had 7 bases not matched to a gene; V was cut back by 1 base and J by 6 bases.

This clone was detected a few times. The chain uses TRBV19 and TRBJ1-6; 7 bases are a match to TRBD1. CDR3 size: 15 residues. Losses at the gene ends were 4 bases for V and 9 bases for J; bases not matched to a gene: 9. Germline V gives CDR1 LNHDA, CDR2 SQIVND (reference sequence). CDR3 nucleotide sequence: TGTGCCAGTAGTAGGGGACAGTTCGGGGGTTCACCCCTCCACTTT. It encodes CASSRGQFGGSPLHF.

V is TRBV30 and J is TRBJ1-1, with 7 bases fitting TRBD1. Germline V gives CDR1 GTSNPN, CDR2 SVGIG (reference sequence). CDR3 length: 13 residues. After removal of 3 bases from V and 5 bases from J, the junction contained 6 bases not matched to a gene. Here the CDR3 DNA reads TGTGCCTGGAGGGAGGGGGCAGGTACTGAAGCTTTCTTT. Its protein product is CAWREGAGTEAFF.

The chain uses TRBV12-3 or TRBV12-4 and TRBJ1-1; a weak D match, TRBD1 (6 bases). Deletions cut 7 bases from V and 5 bases from J, with 11 bases between. This CDR3 comprises 12 residues. CDR3 bases: TGTGCCAGCAAGGGACAAGGGACTGAAGCTTTCTTT. Translating gives CASKGQGTEAFF.

This clone was found once. This chain uses TRBV5-1 with TRBJ2-2; 16 bases are shared with TRBD2. Per the germline V gene, CDR1 is SGHRS and CDR2 is YFSETQ. This CDR3 has 21 residues. The trim removed 3 bases at V and 5 bases at J, leaving 16 bases unmatched. DNA of the CDR3: TGCGCCAGCAGCTCGAAACCCGGGACTAGCGGGGGGGCCATCAGGACCGGGGAGCTGTTTTTT. This encodes CASSSKPGTSGGAIRTGELFF. Full variable domain (missing parts from reference TRBV5-1 and TRBJ2-2): KAGVTQTPRYLIKTRGQQVTLSCSPISGHRSVSWYQQTPGQGLQFLFEYFSETQRNKGNFPGRFSGRQFSNSRSEMNVSTLELGDSALYLCASSSKPGTSGGAIRTGELFFGEGSRLTVL.

The CDR3: CASSLGGARWTDTQYF. CDR3 in DNA: TGTGCCAGCAGTTTAGGGGGGGCGCGATGGACAGATACGCAGTATTTT. The V and J genes are TRBV28 and TRBJ2-3, with D tentatively TRBD2 (7 bases). Trimming took off 2 bases at V and 3 bases at J, with 15 bases between the two ends. CDR1 MDHEN and CDR2 SYDVKM come from the germline V gene. The CDR3 consists of 16 residues.

The chain has TRBV7-2 and TRBJ2-7; a possible D gene is TRBD2 (6 bases). V lost 4 bases, J lost 2 bases, and 9 bases lay in between. CDR1 and CDR2 from the germline V gene are SGHTA and FQGNSA. The CDR3 is 13 residues long. The CDR3 nucleotides read TGTGCCAGCAGCTGGACTACGCCCTACGAGCAGTACTTC. Its protein is CASSWTTPYEQYF.

This clone has more than one count but fewer than ten. The V gene is TRBV6-5, the J gene TRBJ1-3; possible D gene TRBD1, 6 bases. V gave up 6 bases and J gave up 6 bases, with 18 bases separating them. The CDR3 runs 15 residues. Germline assignment: CDR1 MNHEY and CDR2 SVGAGI. The CDR3 DNA sequence: TGTGCCAGCAGAACTACAACGGACAGTTCAAACACCATATATTTT. It encodes CASRTTTDSSNTIYF.

This sequence joins TRBV7-2 and TRBJ1-1; D might be TRBD1 (5 bases). The CDR3 spans 12 residues. From germline, CDR1 is SGHTA and CDR2 FQGNSA. Trimming stripped 2 bases from V and 8 bases from J, with 9 bases between. As DNA, the CDR3 is TGTGCCAGCAGCTTAACAGGCCTAGAAGCTTTCTTT. This encodes CASSLTGLEAFF.

The gene calls are TRBV7-3 and TRBJ2-1, with 10 bases fitting TRBD2. The CDR3 sequence is 15 residues long. V trimming: 5 bases; J trimming: 5 bases; junction bases outside the gene matches: 6. Germline assignment: CDR1 SGHTA and CDR2 FQGTGA. CDR3 sequence (DNA): TGTGCCAGCAGCGACGGACTAGCGGTTAACAATGAGCAGTTCTTC. It encodes CASSDGLAVNNEQFF.

The chain links TRBV27 to TRBJ1-6; 7 nucleotides agree with TRBD1. This CDR3 contains 17 residues. Germline V lookup: CDR1 MNHEY, CDR2 SMNVEV (reference sequence). Trimming removed 6 bases from V and 3 bases from J; junction bases left unmatched: 11. CDR3 amino acids: CASRMTKTGSYNSPLHF. CDR3 nucleotide sequence: TGTGCCAGCAGGATGACGAAGACAGGGAGCTATAATTCACCCCTCCACTTT.

This CDR3 is CASSIDPSGRNEQFF. CDR3 bases: TGTGCCAGTAGTATAGATCCATCAGGGAGGAATGAGCAGTTCTTC. The J gene is TRBJ2-1, the V gene TRBV19; D possibly corresponds to TRBD2 (6 bases). V lost 0 bases and J lost 7, with 13 bases in between. Looked up from germline, CDR1 is LNHDA and CDR2 is SQIVND (reference sequence). The CDR3 runs 15 residues.

The V call is TRBV29-1, the J call TRBJ2-5; weak D call: TRBD1 (5 bases). V lost 4 bases and J 1 base, leaving 13 bases between the germline ends. CDR3 size: 14 residues. Germline-derived CDR1 and CDR2 are SQVTM and ANQGSEA. CDR3 in amino acids: CSVGGRASQETQYF. For the CDR3, the DNA is TGCAGCGTTGGGGGCAGGGCCAGCCAAGAGACCCAGTACTTC.

Only one count was recorded for this clone. This chain joins TRBV5-1 and TRBJ2-1; weak D call: TRBD2 (5 bases). CDR3 length equals 14 residues. Germline loops: CDR1 SGHRS, CDR2 YFSETQ. V was clipped by 1 base and J by 8 bases, with 13 bases between them. The CDR3 loop reads CASSLLDRGDEQFF. CDR3 nucleotides: TGCGCCAGCAGCTTGCTAGACCGGGGAGATGAGCAGTTCTTC.

The V call is TRBV5-1, the J call TRBJ1-4; no firm D call. Between the trimmed V and J ends, which lost 0 bases and 0 bases, there was a span of 6 bases. Looked up from germline, CDR1 is SGHRS and CDR2 is YFSETQ. The CDR3 covers 15 residues. The CDR3 region is CASSLAVATNEKLFF. In DNA, the CDR3 is TGCGCCAGCAGCTTGGCCGTAGCAACTAATGAAAAACTGTTTTTT.

The table lists this clone with a count of one. V is TRBV5-8 and J is TRBJ2-1; TRBD2 matches at 9 bases. Germline V gene sequence: CDR1 SGHTS, CDR2 YDEGEE. The junction had 4 bases not matched to a gene; V was cut back by 0 bases and J by 3 bases. The CDR3 length is 16 residues. CDR3 DNA sequence: TGTGCCAGCAGCTTGGCTAGCGGGGACGACTACAATGAGCAGTTCTTC. Translating gives CASSLASGDDYNEQFF.

This clone was observed once. The J gene is TRBJ1-4, the V gene TRBV2, with 7 positions matching TRBD1. V lost 6 bases to trimming and J lost 4 bases; unmatched junction nucleotides: 5. This CDR3 spans 14 amino acids. CDR1 SNHLY and CDR2 FYNNEI come from the germline V gene. CDR3 nucleotides: TGTGCCAGCAGAGATACAGGGGATAATGAAAAACTGTTTTTT. As protein: CASRDTGDNEKLFF.

The table lists this clone with a count of one. This chain links TRBV19 with TRBJ1-1, with 10 positions matching TRBD1. V was pared by 5 bases and J by 8 bases, with 5 bases of the junction left unmatched. The CDR3 runs to 13 residues. Germline V gives CDR1 LNHDA, CDR2 SQIVND (reference sequence). Here the CDR3 reads CASSSQTGGEAFF. The CDR3 nucleotides are TGTGCCAGTAGTTCCCAGACAGGGGGCGAAGCTTTCTTT.

The table lists this clone with many counts. The rearrangement uses TRBV5-1 and TRBJ1-1; 8 positions match TRBD1. Germline CDR1 SGHRS, CDR2 YFSETQ. The CDR3 is made up of 20 amino acids. V dropped 6 bases and J dropped 4; count of bases not matched to a gene: 26. CDR3 residues: CASKIKGQGTNSKCGTEAFF. CDR3 in DNA: TGCGCCAGCAAAATCAAAGGACAGGGCACAAATTCCAAGTGCGGCACTGAAGCTTTCTTT. Full variable domain (remainder filled in from reference TRBV5-1 and TRBJ1-1): KAGVTQTPRYLIKTRGQQVTLSCSPISGHRSVSWYQQTPGQGLQFLFEYFSETQRNKGNFPGRFSGRQFSNSRSEMNVSTLELGDSALYLCASKIKGQGTNSKCGTEAFFGQGTRLTVV.

This chain uses TRBV2 with TRBJ1-4; D may be TRBD1 (5 bases). The CDR3 loop spans 16 amino acids. V was pared by 6 bases and J by 3 bases, with 17 bases between. Germline V lookup: CDR1 SNHLY, CDR2 FYNNEI. The CDR3 DNA sequence: TGTGCCAGCAGAAGATCAGGGTCCGAAGCTAATGAAAAACTGTTTTTT. Its translation is CASRRSGSEANEKLFF.

This clone was observed once. The rearrangement links TRBV30 to TRBJ1-2; 8 bases fit TRBD1. The germline CDR1 and CDR2 sequences are GTSNPN and SVGIG (reference sequence). Germline trimming cut 0 bases from V and 8 bases from J; bases unmatched to any gene: 5. The CDR3 totals 13 residues. CDR3 loop: CAWSVGQGTGYTF. CDR3 in DNA: TGTGCCTGGAGTGTAGGACAGGGCACGGGCTACACCTTC.

V and J are TRBV3-1 (or the pseudogene TRBV3-2) and TRBJ2-5; possibly TRBD2 for D (5 bases). This CDR3 contains 15 residues. Trimming shortened V by 1 base and J by 0 bases, and 9 bases separated the two germline ends. CDR1 is LGHDT, CDR2 YNNKEL, per germline (reference sequence). DNA for the CDR3: TGTGCCAGCAGCCAAGGACTGGACTACCAAGAGACCCAGTACTTC. Translation: CASSQGLDYQETQYF.

The gene calls are TRBV5-1 and TRBJ1-1; D is possibly TRBD1 (5 bases). The length of the CDR3 is 15 residues. Trimming removed 0 bases from V and 4 bases from J, with 13 bases in between. CDR1 and CDR2 from the germline V gene are SGHRS and YFSETQ. The CDR3 DNA reads as TGCGCCAGCAGCTTGGGAGGGACTTTGGGCACTGAAGCTTTCTTT. This translates into CASSLGGTLGTEAFF.

The rearrangement joins TRBV19 to TRBJ1-1, with 7 bases matching TRBD1. The CDR3 totals 14 residues. The germline CDR1 and CDR2 sequences are LNHDA and SQIVND (reference sequence). V trimming: 6 bases; J trimming: 0 bases; junction bases outside the gene matches: 4. In nucleotides, the CDR3 is TGTGCCAGTAGATTGACAGGGATGAACACTGAAGCTTTCTTT. It encodes CASRLTGMNTEAFF.